Sequencing of this T cell receptor beta chain was carried out in a study of shared T cell receptors in the human thymus. CDR1 is MDHEN, CDR2 SYDVKM, per germline. V was clipped by 2 bases and J by 3 bases; unmatched bases: 6. CDR3 size: 16 residues. Data came from immunoSEQ multiplex PCR; TCRdb stores just in-frame clones and leaves some out. Of over 650,000 clones in the sample, about 87% were seen once. This same sample was also taken into another study, of human thymus T cells. That publication notes: Corrective heart surgery yielded resections, and these provided the thymus tissue. V and J gene usage appeared biased in thymic and blood repertoires.

This clonotype was obtained from a boy less than two years old with a congenital heart defect. This chain uses TRBV28 with TRBJ1-5; 8 bases align to TRBD1. Material: thymocytes. In nucleotides, the CDR3 is TGTGCCAGCAGTTTAACAGGGGGTCAGATCAATCAGCCCCAGCATTTT. Protein sequence: CASSLTGGQINQPQHF. Supplemented by reference TRBV28 and TRBJ1-5, the full variable domain reads DVKVTQSSRYLVKRTGEKVFLECVQDMDHENMFWYRQDPGLGLRLIYFSYDVKMKEKGDIPEGYSVSREKKERFSLILESASTNQTSMYLCASSLTGGQINQPQHFGDGTRLSIL.